This T cell receptor (beta chain) is from a study of blood T cell repertoires in COVID-19. Recruits, aged about 18 to 90 years, lived in 20 to 30 US areas. The study counted Cohort 3 donors as recovered given two negative PCRs, clearance, or symptom resolution. In its sample, this clone was seen a few times. CDR3 length: 15 residues. Assay: immunoSEQ multiplex PCR; the TCRdb copy retains only in-frame clones and omits some. Of about 310,000 clones in the sample, over 80% were seen once. Sequencing input: PBMCs or T cells enriched from blood (not recorded which). The sequence was obtained from a woman between 18 and 29 years old who had recovered from COVID-19. The J gene is TRBJ2-5, the V gene TRBV21-1; the table's D call, TRBD2, was not checked against the DNA. TRBV21-1 is labeled a pseudogene. The CDR3 region has the DNA TGTGCCAGCAGCAACAGGAGGGCGGACCAAGAGACCCAGTACTTC. Residues: CASSNRRADQETQYF.